One and the same sample provided the 10 T cell receptor beta chains below, sequenced in a study of CD8+ T cells in alopecia areata (dated by TCRdb to 2016 to 2019). The library was prepared using the immunoSEQ multiplex PCR assay. For TCR sequencing, RNA was extracted from every sample and reverse transcribed into cDNA to serve as template. The table was pulled from immuneACCESS by TCRdb, which kept in-frame rearrangements only. Such tables lose some clones; where checked, under half of the loss comes from unresolved V genes, and the rest has no known cause. The sample table records about 100,000 clones; roughly 60% of these occur just once. The ten largest make up under 25% of the sample. Sequenced material: CD8+ T cells sorted from blood. The receptors here all came from a human donor in good health.

The chain is built from TRBV19 and TRBJ2-7, with 8 bases fitting TRBD1. Germline V gives CDR1 LNHDA, CDR2 SQIVND (reference sequence). There are 14 residues in the CDR3. The J segment lost 4 bases and the V segment lost 6 bases, leaving 8 bases of the junction unmatched. Written as DNA, the CDR3 is TGTGCCAGTAGCCGCTCAGGGGGCGAATACGAGCAGTACTTC. Translation: CASSRSGGEYEQYF. The full variable domain, with the rest looked up from reference TRBV19 and TRBJ2-7, is DGGITQSPKYLFRKEGQNVTLSCEQNLNHDAMYWYRQDPGQGLRLIYYSQIVNDFQKGDIAEGYSVSREKKESFPLTVTSAQKNPTAFYLCASSRSGGEYEQYFGPGTRLTVT.

The V gene is TRBV29-1, the J gene TRBJ2-2, with 8 positions matching TRBD2. This CDR3 spans 13 amino acids. The ends lost 6 bases at V and 3 bases at J; junction bases unmatched: 3. CDR1 and CDR2 (germline): SQVTM, ANQGSEA. CDR3 amino acids: CSVLAGYTGELFF. Written as DNA, the CDR3 is TGCAGCGTCTTAGCGGGATACACCGGGGAGCTGTTTTTT.

The chain uses TRBV10-3 and TRBJ1-5; TRBD1 matches at 7 bases. V lost 11 bases, J lost 4 bases, and 11 bases stayed unmatched. This CDR3 has 14 amino acids. CDR1 and CDR2 (germline): ENHRY, SYGVKD. The CDR3 reads CAGPETGSNQPQHF. The DNA of the CDR3 is TGTGCCGGACCGGAGACAGGGTCGAATCAGCCCCAGCATTTT.

This chain uses TRBV27 with TRBJ2-3; 9 bases match TRBD2. This CDR3 comprises 15 residues. Losses at the gene ends were 0 bases for V and 8 bases for J; bases not matched to a gene: 6. Germline CDR1 and CDR2: MNHEY and SMNVEV (reference sequence). Here the CDR3 DNA reads TGTGCCAGCAGTTTATCGACTAGCGGTATGGGTACGCAGTATTTT. Its translation is CASSLSTSGMGTQYF.

This clone was detected a few times. This chain joins TRBV5-6 and TRBJ1-5; D not certain. V was cut by 4 bases and J by 2 bases, with 13 bases left in between. This CDR3 has 15 amino acids. Germline V gives CDR1 SGHDT, CDR2 YYEEEE. The chain's CDR3 is CASSPSGVGNQPQHF. The CDR3, as DNA: TGTGCCAGCAGCCCTAGTGGCGTGGGCAATCAGCCCCAGCATTTT.

The chain employs TRBV30 and TRBJ2-5; 7 positions match TRBD2. The CDR3 extends over 14 amino acids. Germline assignment: CDR1 GTSNPN and CDR2 SVGIG (reference sequence). V lost 4 bases, J lost 4 bases, and 9 bases stayed unmatched. The DNA for the CDR3 is TGTGCCTGGAAGCGGGGCCCTCCCGGAGAGACCCAGTACTTC. Its protein is CAWKRGPPGETQYF.

This rearrangement joins TRBV19 to TRBJ2-3, with TRBD2 identical over 11 bases. CDR3 length equals 14 residues. CDR1 is LNHDA, CDR2 SQIVND, per germline (reference sequence). The V gene end was trimmed by 7 bases and the J gene end by 6 bases; junction bases not matched to a gene: 6. CDR3 sequence (DNA): TGTGCCAGTACCATAGCGGGGGGGGCCGATACGCAGTATTTT. Protein product: CASTIAGGADTQYF.

This clone was recorded at least ten times. The V call is TRBV7-9, the J call TRBJ2-5; tentatively, D is TRBD2 (6 bases). V lost 5 bases, J lost 3 bases, and 10 bases lay in between. The V gene's germline CDR1 is SEHNR and CDR2 FQNEAQ (reference sequence). This CDR3 region has 13 residues. CDR3 nucleotide sequence: TGTGCCAGCAGCACTAGCCTCAAAGAGACCCAGTACTTC. Translated: CASSTSLKETQYF.

This clone was seen a few times. Additional DNA sequences in this sample encode the identical CDR3. The gene calls are TRBV13 and TRBJ1-5; a weak D match, TRBD1 (5 bases). Germline V lookup: CDR1 PRHDT, CDR2 FYEKMQ (reference sequence). Trimming pared 6 bases from V and 5 bases from J, leaving 8 bases between. The CDR3 spans 12 residues. CDR3 amino acids: CASSRGDQPQHF. CDR3 nucleotide sequence: TGTGCCAGCAGTAGGGGCGATCAGCCCCAGCATTTT.

This clone was picked up a small number of times. The chain uses TRBV13 and TRBJ2-7; perhaps TRBD1 as D (6 bases). There are 13 residues in the CDR3. Germline CDR1 PRHDT, CDR2 FYEKMQ (reference sequence). Trimming shortened V by 5 bases and J by 3 bases, and 11 bases separated the two germline ends. The CDR3 DNA is TGTGCCAGCAGCCCCGAGGGGGACTACGAGCAGTACTTC. Translated: CASSPEGDYEQYF.